This entry concerns a single T cell receptor (beta chain). This record belongs to a study of blood T cell repertoires in COVID-19. Overall study: Italy, Spain and the United States were the sources of the convalescent and acute COVID-19 samples.

Authors' data handling: Reference gene primer amplification gave nucleated cell count estimates. Sequenced by immunoSEQ multiplex PCR; TCRdb stores in-frame clones only, minus some. Clonal size and the V and J genes are those of that table, whereas D and trimming came from the DNA. Among 52,000 or so clones listed, 65% to 90% were seen once. The CDR3 length is 15 residues. Germline V lookup: CDR1 KGHDR, CDR2 SFDVKD. With V trimmed by 2 bases and J by 3 bases, 3 bases remained unmatched. V usage is TRBV24-1 and J usage is TRBJ2-7, with 10 nucleotides matching TRBD1. Source material: peripheral blood. This TCR was sampled from a human donor in a cohort sampled during active COVID-19. CDR3: CATSDSGQGIYEQYF. In nucleotides, the CDR3 is TGTGCCACCAGTGATTCGGGACAGGGGATCTACGAGCAGTACTTC.